Shown below are 8 T cell receptor beta chains from a single sample sequenced in a study of OX40 agonist ivuxolimab in advanced cancers. Some clones are missing from TCRdb's copy, which holds only in-frame ones; the method was immunoSEQ multiplex PCR. The data hold around 35,000 clones, with less than 80% observed a single time. The material sequenced was CD4+ or CD8+ T cells sorted from blood, taken in a trial of the OX40 agonist ivuxolimab. These receptors were obtained from an adult with an advanced solid tumor such as melanoma, head and neck, liver or kidney cancer.

The V and J genes are TRBV10-3 and TRBJ1-2; the D gene is possibly TRBD1 (6 bases). The germline gives CDR1 ENHRY, CDR2 SYGVKD. Between the trimmed V and J ends, which lost 11 bases and 4 bases, there was a span of 11 bases. This CDR3 is 11 amino acids long. The CDR3 protein is CASRTAYGYTF. CDR3 in DNA: TGTGCCTCAAGGACAGCCTATGGCTACACCTTC.

The chain carries TRBV6-5 and TRBJ2-7; TRBD1 is a possible D gene (6 bases). Germline CDR1 MNHEY, CDR2 SVGAGI. Trimming removed 4 bases from V and 6 bases from J, with 19 bases in between. The CDR3 consists of 15 residues. CDR3 coding DNA: TGTGCCAGCAGTTCTACAGGGTGGGGTCTGGGCGAGCAGTACTTC. It codes for CASSSTGWGLGEQYF.

This clone was found a few times. This chain uses TRBV28 with TRBJ2-1; tentatively, D is TRBD1 (6 bases). Germline values: CDR1 MDHEN, CDR2 SYDVKM. Trimming pared 8 bases from V and 9 bases from J, leaving 11 bases between. CDR3 length: 11 amino acids. The CDR3 sequence is CASQGQSEQFF. DNA of the CDR3: TGTGCCAGCCAAGGACAGAGTGAGCAGTTCTTC.

In this sample, this clone turned up a few times. This chain's CDR3 is CAWSQGQVEKLFF. The DNA for the CDR3 is TGTGCCTGGTCTCAGGGGCAGGTGGAAAAACTGTTTTTT. The chain links TRBV30 to TRBJ1-4, with D possibly TRBD1 on 6 matching bases. Germline CDR1 and CDR2: GTSNPN and SVGIG (reference sequence). The CDR3 is made up of 13 amino acids. V was shortened by 5 bases and J by 8 bases, with 15 bases between the two germline ends.

The gene calls are TRBV5-4 and TRBJ2-1; D assignment may be TRBD1 or TRBD2 (5 bases each). The CDR3 runs to 15 residues. The germline V gene has CDR1 SGHNT and CDR2 YYREEE (reference sequence). Trimming cost V 0 bases and J 0 bases, with 7 bases left between them. As DNA, the CDR3 is TGTGCCAGCAGCTTGGCAGGGAGCTCCTACAATGAGCAGTTCTTC. Its protein product is CASSLAGSSYNEQFF.

This clone is a singleton in its sample. V and J are TRBV2 and TRBJ1-2; 7 bases map to TRBD1. This CDR3 is 14 amino acids long. Trimming removed 5 bases from V and 4 bases from J; junction bases left unmatched: 7. Germline CDR1 reads SNHLY; CDR2 reads FYNNEI. CDR3 amino acids: CASSYRQGPYGYTF. The CDR3, as DNA: TGTGCCAGCAGTTACAGACAGGGACCCTATGGCTACACCTTC.

This sequence joins TRBV5-1 and TRBJ2-7, with TRBD1 as a possible D gene (5 bases). The germline V gene encodes CDR1 SGHRS and CDR2 YFSETQ. The CDR3 loop spans 15 amino acids. Trimming shortened V by 3 bases and J by 3 bases, and 16 bases separated the two germline ends. In DNA, the CDR3 is TGCGCCAGCAGCTGGGGCTCTATTCGCGGCTACGAGCAGTACTTC. Translating gives CASSWGSIRGYEQYF.

This clone has just a few counts. This rearrangement joins TRBV7-3 to TRBJ1-1; 10 bases map to TRBD1. Germline V gene sequence: CDR1 SGHTA, CDR2 FQGTGA. Germline trimming cut 2 bases from V and 12 bases from J; bases unmatched to any gene: 9. The CDR3 has 14 residues. The CDR3 DNA is TGTGCCAGCAGCTTAGGACAGGGGGTTGGTGTACCTTTCTTT. This translates into CASSLGQGVGVPFF.